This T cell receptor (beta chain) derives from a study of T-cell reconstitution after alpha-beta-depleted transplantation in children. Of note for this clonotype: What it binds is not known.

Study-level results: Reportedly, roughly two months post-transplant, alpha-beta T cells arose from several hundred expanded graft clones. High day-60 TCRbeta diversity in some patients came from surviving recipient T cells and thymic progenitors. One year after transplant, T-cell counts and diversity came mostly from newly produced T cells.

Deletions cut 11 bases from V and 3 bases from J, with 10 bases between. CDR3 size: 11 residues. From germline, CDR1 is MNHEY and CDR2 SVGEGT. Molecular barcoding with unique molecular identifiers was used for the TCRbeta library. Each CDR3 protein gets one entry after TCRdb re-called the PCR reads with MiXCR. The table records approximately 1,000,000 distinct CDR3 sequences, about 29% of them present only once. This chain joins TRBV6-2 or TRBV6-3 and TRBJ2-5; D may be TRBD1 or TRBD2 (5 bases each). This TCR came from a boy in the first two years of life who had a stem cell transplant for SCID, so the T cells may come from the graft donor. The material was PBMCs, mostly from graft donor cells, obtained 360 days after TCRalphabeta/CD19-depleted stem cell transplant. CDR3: CALGRKETQYF. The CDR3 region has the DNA TGTGCCTTGGGACGGAAAGAGACCCAGTACTTC.